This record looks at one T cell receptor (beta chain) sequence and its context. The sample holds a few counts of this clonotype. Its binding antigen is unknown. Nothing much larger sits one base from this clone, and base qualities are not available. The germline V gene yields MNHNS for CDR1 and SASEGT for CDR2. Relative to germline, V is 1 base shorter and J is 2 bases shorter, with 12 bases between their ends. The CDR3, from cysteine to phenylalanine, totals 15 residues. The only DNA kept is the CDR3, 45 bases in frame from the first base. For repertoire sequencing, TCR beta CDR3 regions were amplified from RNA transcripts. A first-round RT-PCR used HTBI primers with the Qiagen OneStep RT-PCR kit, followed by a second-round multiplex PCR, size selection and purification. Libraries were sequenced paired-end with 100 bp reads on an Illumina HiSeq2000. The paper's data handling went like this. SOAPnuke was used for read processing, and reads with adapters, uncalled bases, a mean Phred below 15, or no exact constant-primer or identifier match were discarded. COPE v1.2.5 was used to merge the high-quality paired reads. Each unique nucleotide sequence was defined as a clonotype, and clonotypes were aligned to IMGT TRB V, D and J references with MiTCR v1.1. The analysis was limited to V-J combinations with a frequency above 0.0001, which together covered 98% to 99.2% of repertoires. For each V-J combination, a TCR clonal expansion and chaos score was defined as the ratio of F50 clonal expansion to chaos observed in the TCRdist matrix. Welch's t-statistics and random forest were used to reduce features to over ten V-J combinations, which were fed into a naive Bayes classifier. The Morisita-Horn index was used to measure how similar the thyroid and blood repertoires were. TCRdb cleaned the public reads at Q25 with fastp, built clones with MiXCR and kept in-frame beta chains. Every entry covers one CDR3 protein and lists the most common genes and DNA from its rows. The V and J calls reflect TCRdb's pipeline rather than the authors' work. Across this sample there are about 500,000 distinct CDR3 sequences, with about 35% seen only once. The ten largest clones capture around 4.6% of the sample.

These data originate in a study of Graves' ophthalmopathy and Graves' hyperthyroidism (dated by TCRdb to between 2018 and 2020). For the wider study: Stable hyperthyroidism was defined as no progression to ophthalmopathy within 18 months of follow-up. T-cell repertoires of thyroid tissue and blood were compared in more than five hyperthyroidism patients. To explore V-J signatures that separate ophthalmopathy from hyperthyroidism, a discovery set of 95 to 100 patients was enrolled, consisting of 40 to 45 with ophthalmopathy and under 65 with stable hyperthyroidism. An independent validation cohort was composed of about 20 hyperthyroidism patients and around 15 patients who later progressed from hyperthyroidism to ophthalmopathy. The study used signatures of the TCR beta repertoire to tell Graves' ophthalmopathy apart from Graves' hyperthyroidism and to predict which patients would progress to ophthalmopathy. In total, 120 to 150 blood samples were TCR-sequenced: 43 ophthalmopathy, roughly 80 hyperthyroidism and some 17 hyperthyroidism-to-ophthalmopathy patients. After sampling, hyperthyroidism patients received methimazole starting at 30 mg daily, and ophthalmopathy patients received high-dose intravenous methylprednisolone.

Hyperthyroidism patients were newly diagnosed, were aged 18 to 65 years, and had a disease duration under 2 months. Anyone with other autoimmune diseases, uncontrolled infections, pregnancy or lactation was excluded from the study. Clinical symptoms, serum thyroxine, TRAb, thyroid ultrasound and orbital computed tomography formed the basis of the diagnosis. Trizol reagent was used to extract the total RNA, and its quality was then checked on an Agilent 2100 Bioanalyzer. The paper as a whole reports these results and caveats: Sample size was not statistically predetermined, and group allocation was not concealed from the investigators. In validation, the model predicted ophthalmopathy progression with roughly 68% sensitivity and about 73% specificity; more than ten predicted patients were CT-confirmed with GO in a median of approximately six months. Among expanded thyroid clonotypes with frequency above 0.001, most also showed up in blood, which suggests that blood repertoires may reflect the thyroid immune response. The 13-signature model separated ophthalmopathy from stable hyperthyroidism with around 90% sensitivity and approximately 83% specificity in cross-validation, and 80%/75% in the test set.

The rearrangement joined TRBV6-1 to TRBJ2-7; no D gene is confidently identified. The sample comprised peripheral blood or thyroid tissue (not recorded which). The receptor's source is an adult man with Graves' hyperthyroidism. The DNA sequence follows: TGTGCCAGCAGTGAAGATCCAGCGAGTCCCTACGAGCAGTACTTC. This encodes CASSEDPASPYEQYF.